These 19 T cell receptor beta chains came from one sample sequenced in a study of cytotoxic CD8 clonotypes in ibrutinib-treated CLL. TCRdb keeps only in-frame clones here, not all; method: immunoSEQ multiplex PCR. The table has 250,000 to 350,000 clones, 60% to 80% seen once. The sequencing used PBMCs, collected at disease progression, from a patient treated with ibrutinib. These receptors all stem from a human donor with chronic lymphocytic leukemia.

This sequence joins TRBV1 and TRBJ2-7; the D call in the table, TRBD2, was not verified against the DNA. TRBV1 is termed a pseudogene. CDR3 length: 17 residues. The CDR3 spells CTSSHPGTSGRSYEQYF. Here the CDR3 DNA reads TGCACCAGCAGCCACCCCGGGACTAGCGGGAGGTCCTACGAGCAGTACTTC.

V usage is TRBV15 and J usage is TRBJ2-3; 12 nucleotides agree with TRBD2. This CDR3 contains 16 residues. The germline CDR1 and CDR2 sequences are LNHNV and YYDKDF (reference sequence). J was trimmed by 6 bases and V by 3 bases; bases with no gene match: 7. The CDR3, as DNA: TGTGCCACCAGCAGGCAACTAGCGGGGGGCGGGGATACGCAGTATTTT. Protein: CATSRQLAGGGDTQYF. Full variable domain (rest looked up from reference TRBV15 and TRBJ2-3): DAMVIQNPRYQVTQFGKPVTLSCSQTLNHNVMYWYQQKSSQAPKLLFHYYDKDFNNEADTPDNFQSRRPNTSFCFLDIRSPGLGDTAMYLCATSRQLAGGGDTQYFGPGTRLTVL.

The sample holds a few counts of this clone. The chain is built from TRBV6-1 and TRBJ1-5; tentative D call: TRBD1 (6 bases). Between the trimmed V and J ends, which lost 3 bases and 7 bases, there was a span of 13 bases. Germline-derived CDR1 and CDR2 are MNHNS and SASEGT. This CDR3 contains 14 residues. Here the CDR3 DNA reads TGTGCCAGCAGTGATTCCAGGGGAGGCCAGCCCCAGCATTTT. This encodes CASSDSRGGQPQHF.

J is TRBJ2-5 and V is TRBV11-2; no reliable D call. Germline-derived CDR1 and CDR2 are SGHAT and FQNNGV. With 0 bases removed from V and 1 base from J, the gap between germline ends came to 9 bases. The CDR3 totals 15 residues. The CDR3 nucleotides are TGTGCCAGCAGCTTAGATTGGGGTGGCCAAGAGACCCAGTACTTC. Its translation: CASSLDWGGQETQYF.

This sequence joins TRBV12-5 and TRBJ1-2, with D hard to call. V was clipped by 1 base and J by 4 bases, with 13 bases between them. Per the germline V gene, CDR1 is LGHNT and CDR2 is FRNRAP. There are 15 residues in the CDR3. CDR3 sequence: CASGLEVSPSYGYTF. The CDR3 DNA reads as TGTGCTAGTGGTTTGGAAGTGTCTCCAAGCTATGGCTACACCTTC.

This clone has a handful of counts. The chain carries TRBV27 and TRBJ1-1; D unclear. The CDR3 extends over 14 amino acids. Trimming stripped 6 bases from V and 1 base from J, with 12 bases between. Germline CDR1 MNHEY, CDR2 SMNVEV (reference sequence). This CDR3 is CASRKSPGNTEAFF. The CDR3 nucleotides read TGTGCCAGCAGGAAATCCCCAGGGAACACTGAAGCTTTCTTT.

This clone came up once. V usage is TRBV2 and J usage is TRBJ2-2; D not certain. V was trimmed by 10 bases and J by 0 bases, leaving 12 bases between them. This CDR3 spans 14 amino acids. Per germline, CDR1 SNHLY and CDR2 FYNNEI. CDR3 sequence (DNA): TGTGCCACTAGGGCGTTCGCGAACACCGGGGAGCTGTTTTTT. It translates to CATRAFANTGELFF.

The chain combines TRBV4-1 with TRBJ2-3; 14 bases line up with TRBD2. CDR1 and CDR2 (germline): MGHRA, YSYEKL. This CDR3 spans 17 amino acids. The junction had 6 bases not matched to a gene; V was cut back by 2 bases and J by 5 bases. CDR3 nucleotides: TGCGCCAGCAGCCAACCGACTAGCGGGAGGGCCCAAGATACGCAGTATTTT. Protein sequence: CASSQPTSGRAQDTQYF.

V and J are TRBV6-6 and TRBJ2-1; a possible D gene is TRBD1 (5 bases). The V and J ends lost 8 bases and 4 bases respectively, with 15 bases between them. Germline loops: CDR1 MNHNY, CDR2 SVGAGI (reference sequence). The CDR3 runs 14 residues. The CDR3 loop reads CASRRGRLYNEQFF. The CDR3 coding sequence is TGTGCCAGCCGTAGGGGAAGGCTGTACAATGAGCAGTTCTTC.

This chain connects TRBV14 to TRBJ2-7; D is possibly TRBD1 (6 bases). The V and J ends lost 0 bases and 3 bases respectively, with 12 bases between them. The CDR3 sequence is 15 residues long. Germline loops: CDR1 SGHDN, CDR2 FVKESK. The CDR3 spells CASSQDLTGYYEQYF. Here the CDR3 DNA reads TGTGCCAGCAGCCAAGATCTGACAGGATACTACGAGCAGTACTTC.

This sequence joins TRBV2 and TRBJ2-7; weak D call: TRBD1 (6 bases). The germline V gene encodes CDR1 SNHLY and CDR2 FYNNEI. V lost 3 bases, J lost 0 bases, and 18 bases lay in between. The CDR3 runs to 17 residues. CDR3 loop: CASSERGRAGASYEQYF. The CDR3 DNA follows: TGTGCCAGCAGTGAGAGAGGAAGGGCAGGGGCCTCCTACGAGCAGTACTTC.

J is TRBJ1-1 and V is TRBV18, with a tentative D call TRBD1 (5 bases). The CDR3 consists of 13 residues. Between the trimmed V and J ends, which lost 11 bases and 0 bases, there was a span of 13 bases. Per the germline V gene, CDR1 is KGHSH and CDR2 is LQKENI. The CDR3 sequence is CAGSLGLNTEAFF. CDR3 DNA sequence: TGTGCCGGATCTTTGGGGCTGAACACTGAAGCTTTCTTT.

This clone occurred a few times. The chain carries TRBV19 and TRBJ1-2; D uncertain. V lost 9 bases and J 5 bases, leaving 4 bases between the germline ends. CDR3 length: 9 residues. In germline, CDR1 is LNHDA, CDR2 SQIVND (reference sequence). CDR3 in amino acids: CARNYGYTF. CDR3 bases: TGTGCCAGAAATTATGGCTACACCTTC. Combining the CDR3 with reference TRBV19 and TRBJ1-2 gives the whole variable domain DGGITQSPKYLFRKEGQNVTLSCEQNLNHDAMYWYRQDPGQGLRLIYYSQIVNDFQKGDIAEGYSVSREKKESFPLTVTSAQKNPTAFYLCARNYGYTFGSGTRLTVV.

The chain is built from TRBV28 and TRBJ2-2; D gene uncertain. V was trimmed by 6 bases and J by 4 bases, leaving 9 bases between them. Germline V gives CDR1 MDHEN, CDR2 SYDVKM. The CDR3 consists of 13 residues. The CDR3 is CASRSRFTGELFF. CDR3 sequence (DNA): TGTGCCAGCAGAAGCAGGTTCACCGGGGAGCTGTTTTTT.

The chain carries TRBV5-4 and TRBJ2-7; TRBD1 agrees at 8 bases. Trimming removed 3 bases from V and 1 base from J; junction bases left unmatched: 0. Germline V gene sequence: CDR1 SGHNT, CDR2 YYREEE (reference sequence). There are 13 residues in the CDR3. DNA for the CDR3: TGTGCCAGCAGCTGGGACAGGTCCTACGAGCAGTACTTC. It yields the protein CASSWDRSYEQYF.

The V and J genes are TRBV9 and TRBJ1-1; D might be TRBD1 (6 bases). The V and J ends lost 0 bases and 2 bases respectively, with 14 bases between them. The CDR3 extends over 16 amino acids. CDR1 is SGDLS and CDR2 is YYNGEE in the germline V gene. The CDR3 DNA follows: TGTGCCAGCAGCGTAGGGATCGGGGGGCTAAACACTGAAGCTTTCTTT. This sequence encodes CASSVGIGGLNTEAFF.

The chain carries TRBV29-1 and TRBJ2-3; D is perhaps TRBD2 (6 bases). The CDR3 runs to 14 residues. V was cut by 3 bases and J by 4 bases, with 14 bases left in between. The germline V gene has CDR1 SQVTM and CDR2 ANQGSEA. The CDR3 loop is CSVDSRRGADTQYF. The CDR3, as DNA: TGCAGCGTTGATAGTAGGAGGGGCGCAGATACGCAGTATTTT.

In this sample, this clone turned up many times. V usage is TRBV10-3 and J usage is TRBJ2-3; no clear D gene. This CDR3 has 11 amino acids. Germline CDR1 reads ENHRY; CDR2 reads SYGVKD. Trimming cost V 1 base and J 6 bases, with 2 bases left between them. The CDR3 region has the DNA TGTGCCATCAGTGAGTGGGATACGCAGTATTTT. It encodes CAISEWDTQYF.

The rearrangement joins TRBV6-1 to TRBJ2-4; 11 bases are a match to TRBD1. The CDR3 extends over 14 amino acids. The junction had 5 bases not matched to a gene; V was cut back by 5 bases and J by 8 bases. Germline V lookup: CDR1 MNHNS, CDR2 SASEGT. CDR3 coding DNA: TGTGCCAGCAGTCTTGGACAGGGGGCGGACATTCAGTACTTC. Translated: CASSLGQGADIQYF.